This T cell receptor (beta chain) was documented in a study of cytomegalovirus exposure and HLA in healthy donors. The wider study: The approximately 680 first-cohort repertoires and the 95 to 150 validation repertoires shared the same platform, a later analysis reported.

Germline CDR1 reads SGHTA; CDR2 reads FQGNSA. CDR3 length: 12 amino acids. Trimming left V 4 bases short and J 2 bases short, with 6 bases between. With respect to this clone: Its specificity is not known.

The donors were part of the validation cohort, which consisted of under 150 subjects and was separate from the first cohort of 666 subjects. Assay used: immunoSEQ multiplex PCR; TCRdb lists only in-frame clones, some missing. The profile shows about 130,000 clones, 85% to 90% of them singletons. Broader study findings: The study put 150 or so TCR beta chains on its list as cytomegalovirus-associated.

The receptor was isolated from a young woman in good health and CMV-seropositive. This sequence joins TRBV7-2 and TRBJ2-7; unclear D gene. The sample taken for sequencing was PBMCs. Written as DNA, the CDR3 is TGTGCCAGCAGCTCTGACACCTACGAGCAGTACTTC. Its protein is CASSSDTYEQYF.